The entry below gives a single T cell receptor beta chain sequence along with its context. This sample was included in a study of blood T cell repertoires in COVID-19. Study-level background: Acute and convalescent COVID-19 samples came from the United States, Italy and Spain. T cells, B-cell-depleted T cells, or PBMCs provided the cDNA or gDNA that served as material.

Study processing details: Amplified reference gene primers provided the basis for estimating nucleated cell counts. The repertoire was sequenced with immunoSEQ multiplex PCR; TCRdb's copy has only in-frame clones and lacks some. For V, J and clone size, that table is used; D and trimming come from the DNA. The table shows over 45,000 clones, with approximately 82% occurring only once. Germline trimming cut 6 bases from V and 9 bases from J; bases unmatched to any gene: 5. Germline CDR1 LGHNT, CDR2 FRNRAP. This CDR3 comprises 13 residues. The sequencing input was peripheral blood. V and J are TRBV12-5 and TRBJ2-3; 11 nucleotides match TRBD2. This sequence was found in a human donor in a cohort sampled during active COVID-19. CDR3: CASGPGTSGTQYF. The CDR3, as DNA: TGTGCTAGTGGCCCTGGGACTAGCGGAACGCAGTATTTT. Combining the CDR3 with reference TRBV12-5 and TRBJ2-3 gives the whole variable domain DARVTQTPRHKVTEMGQEVTMRCQPILGHNTVFWYRQTMMQGLELLAYFRNRAPLDDSGMPKDRFSAEMPDATLATLKIQPSEPRDSAVYFCASGPGTSGTQYFGPGTRLTVL.